The T cell receptor (beta chain) under discussion was sequenced for a study of cytomegalovirus exposure and HLA in healthy donors. Germline loops: CDR1 SQVTM, CDR2 ANQGSEA. V lost 6 bases, J lost 5 bases, and 17 bases stayed unmatched. The CDR3 loop spans 16 amino acids. Points from the study as a whole: Reportedly, TCR beta sequences accurately predicted HLA-A and HLA-B alleles in most subjects. In an earlier analysis, in under 700 donors, most V segments appeared productive either ~87% or ~30% of the time. Some public TCRs appeared in many individuals, while most sequences were rare. In a later analysis, the majority of CMV-associated beta chains seemingly showed HLA restriction.

PCR employed 60 Vbeta and 13 Jbeta primers. This table comes from immunoSEQ multiplex PCR, and its TCRdb copy is limited to in-frame clones, with some not included. The sample contains fewer than 250,000 clones, roughly 79% of which appear only once. Notes on this clone: What it recognizes is unknown.

The source is a woman in her late teens or twenties in good health and CMV-seronegative. V and J are TRBV29-1 and TRBJ2-7; TRBD2 matches at 9 bases. Material: PBMCs. CDR3 coding DNA: TGCAGCGTGGGCCCCATGCATAGCGGGAGACTCGACGAGCAGTACTTC. Translating gives CSVGPMHSGRLDEQYF.